The clone carrying this TCR beta chain was counted a few times. This specimen comes from a study of blood T cell repertoires in COVID-19. For the study at large: COVID-19 samples, acute and convalescent, were from the United States, Italy and Spain. The cDNA or gDNA used as material had been derived from T cells, B-cell-depleted T cells, or PBMCs.

In the source study's methods: Amplification from reference gene primers served as the basis for estimated nucleated cell counts. Sequencing used immunoSEQ multiplex PCR; TCRdb keeps in-frame clones, though not all of them. For V, J and clone size, that table is used; D and trimming come from the DNA. This table holds 55,000 to 75,000 clones, 75% to 90% found once. The CDR3 is 14 residues long. The V gene's germline CDR1 is SGHVS and CDR2 FQNEAQ. Trimming shortened V by 2 bases and J by 0 bases, and 7 bases separated the two germline ends. This TCR derives from a man in his 70s who had recovered from COVID-19. V usage is TRBV7-8 and J usage is TRBJ1-1; D is uncertain. The sample consisted of peripheral blood. CDR3 nucleotides: TGTGCCAGCAGCTTAACAAGAATGAACACTGAAGCTTTCTTT. Translated: CASSLTRMNTEAFF. The complete variable domain, with remaining parts taken from reference TRBV7-8 and TRBJ1-1, reads GAGVSQSPRYKVAKRGQDVALRCDPISGHVSLFWYQQALGQGPEFLTYFQNEAQLDKSGLPSDRFFAERPEGSVSTLKIQRTQQEDSAVYLCASSLTRMNTEAFFGQGTRLTVV.